The T cell receptor (beta chain) described here comes from a study of cytomegalovirus exposure and HLA in healthy donors. Broader study findings: For most TCR sequences rarity was the rule, although some public TCRs occurred in many donors. The authors later found most CMV-associated TCR beta chains appeared HLA-restricted. For most TCR beta V segments, an earlier analysis put the productive rate at about 90% or about 30% of the time. Follow-up analysis later connected one missense variant in DCLRE1C with trimming of TCR beta V- and J-genes.

Of note for this clone: The antigen is not known. The sample contains more than one DNA sequence encoding this CDR3.

The PCR was carried out with 60 Vbeta primers and 13 Jbeta primers. Sequenced by immunoSEQ multiplex PCR; TCRdb stores in-frame clones only, minus some. Seen here are 140,000 or so clones, approximately 79% observed once, and the top ten hold approximately 1.1%. Germline loops: CDR1 MNHEY, CDR2 SVGAGI. The CDR3 has 13 amino acids. Trimming took 2 bases from V and 4 from J; bases not matched to a gene: 2. The chain recombines TRBV6-5 with TRBJ2-7, with 7 bases identical to TRBD1. This clonotype was sampled from a female donor in good health and CMV-seronegative. The sequencing input was PBMCs. CDR3: CASSYGDSYEQYF. The CDR3, as DNA: TGTGCCAGCAGTTACGGGGACAGTTACGAGCAGTACTTC.